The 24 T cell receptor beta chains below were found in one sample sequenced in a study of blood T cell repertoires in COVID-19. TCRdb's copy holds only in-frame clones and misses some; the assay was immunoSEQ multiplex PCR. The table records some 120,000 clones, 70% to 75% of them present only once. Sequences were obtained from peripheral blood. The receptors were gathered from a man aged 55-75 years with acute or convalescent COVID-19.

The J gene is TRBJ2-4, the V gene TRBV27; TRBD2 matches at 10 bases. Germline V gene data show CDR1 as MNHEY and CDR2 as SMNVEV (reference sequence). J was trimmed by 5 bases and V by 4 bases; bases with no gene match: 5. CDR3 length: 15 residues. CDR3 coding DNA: TGTGCCAGCAGTTACCGGACTAGCGGACAAAACATTCAGTACTTC. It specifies CASSYRTSGQNIQYF.

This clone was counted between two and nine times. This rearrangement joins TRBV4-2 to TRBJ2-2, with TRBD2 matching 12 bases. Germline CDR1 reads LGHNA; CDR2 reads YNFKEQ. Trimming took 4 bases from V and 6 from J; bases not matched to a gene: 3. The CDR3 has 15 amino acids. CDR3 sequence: CASSPSGREAGELFF. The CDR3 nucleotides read TGTGCCAGCAGCCCTAGCGGGAGGGAAGCCGGGGAGCTGTTTTTT.

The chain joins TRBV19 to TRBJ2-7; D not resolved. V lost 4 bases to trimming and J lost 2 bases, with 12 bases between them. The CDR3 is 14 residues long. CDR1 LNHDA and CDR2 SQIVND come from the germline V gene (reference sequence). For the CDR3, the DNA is TGTGCCAGTAGTAGCCTGGCTCCCACCTACGAGCAGTACTTC. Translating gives CASSSLAPTYEQYF.

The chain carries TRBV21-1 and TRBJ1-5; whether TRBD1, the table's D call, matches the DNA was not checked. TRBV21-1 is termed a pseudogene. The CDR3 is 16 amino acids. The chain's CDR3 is CASSMGRGSGNQPQHF. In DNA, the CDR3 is TGTGCCAGCAGCATGGGCAGGGGAAGTGGCAATCAGCCCCAGCATTTT.

CDR3 sequence: CASSLSQANYGYTF. The CDR3 DNA reads TGCGCCAGCAGCTTGTCACAGGCCAACTATGGCTACACCTTC. J is TRBJ1-2 and V is TRBV5-1, with TRBD1 as a possible D gene (5 bases). V lost 1 base and J 2 bases, leaving 9 bases between the germline ends. CDR1 is SGHRS, CDR2 YFSETQ, per germline. This CDR3 region has 14 residues.

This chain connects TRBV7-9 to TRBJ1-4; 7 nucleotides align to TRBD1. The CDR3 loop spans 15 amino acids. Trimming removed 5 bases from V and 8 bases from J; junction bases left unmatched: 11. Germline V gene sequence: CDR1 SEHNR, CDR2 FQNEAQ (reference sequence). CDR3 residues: CASSGRTGWGEKLFF. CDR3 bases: TGTGCCAGCAGCGGGAGGACAGGTTGGGGGGAAAAACTGTTTTTT.

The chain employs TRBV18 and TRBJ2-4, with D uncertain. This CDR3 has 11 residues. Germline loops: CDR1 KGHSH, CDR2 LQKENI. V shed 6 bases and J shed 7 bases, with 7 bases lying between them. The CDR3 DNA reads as TGTGCCAGCTCTCAAGAGAACATTCAGTACTTC. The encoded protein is CASSQENIQYF. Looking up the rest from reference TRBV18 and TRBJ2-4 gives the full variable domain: NAGVMQNPRHLVRRRGQEARLRCSPMKGHSHVYWYRQLPEEGLKFMVYLQKENIIDESGMPKERFSAEFPKEGPSILRIQQVVRGDSAAYFCASSQENIQYFGAGTRLSVL.

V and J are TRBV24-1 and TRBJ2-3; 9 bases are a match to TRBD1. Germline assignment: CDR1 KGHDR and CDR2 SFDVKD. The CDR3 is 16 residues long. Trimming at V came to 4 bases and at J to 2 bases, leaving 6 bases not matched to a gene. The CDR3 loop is CATSDPGQGNTDTQYF. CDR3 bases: TGTGCCACCAGTGACCCGGGACAGGGCAACACAGATACGCAGTATTTT.

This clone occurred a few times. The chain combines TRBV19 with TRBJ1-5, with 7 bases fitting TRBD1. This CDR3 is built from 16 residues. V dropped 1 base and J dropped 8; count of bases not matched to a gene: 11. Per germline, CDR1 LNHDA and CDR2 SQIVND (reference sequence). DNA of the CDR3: TGTGCCAGTAGTATAGTCTCGACAGGGACGTTGGAGCCCCAGCATTTT. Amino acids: CASSIVSTGTLEPQHF.

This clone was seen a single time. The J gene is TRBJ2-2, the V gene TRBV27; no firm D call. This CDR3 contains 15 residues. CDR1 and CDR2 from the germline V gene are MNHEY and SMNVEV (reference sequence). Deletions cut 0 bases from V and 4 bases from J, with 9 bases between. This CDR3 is CASSLSRRSTGELFF. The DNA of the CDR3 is TGTGCCAGCAGTTTATCGAGACGGAGCACCGGGGAGCTGTTTTTT.

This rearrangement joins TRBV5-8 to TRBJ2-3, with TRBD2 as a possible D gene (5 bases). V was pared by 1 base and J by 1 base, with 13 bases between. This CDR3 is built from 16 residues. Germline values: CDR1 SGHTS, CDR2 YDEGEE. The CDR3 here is CASSLSWGDGTDTQYF. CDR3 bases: TGTGCCAGCAGCTTGTCCTGGGGAGATGGCACAGATACGCAGTATTTT.

The CDR3 loop is CASSAALSGGAWDTQYF. The CDR3 DNA reads TGTGCCAGCAGTGCAGCTCTCAGCGGGGGGGCCTGGGATACGCAGTATTTT. The gene calls are TRBV6-1 and TRBJ2-3; 10 nucleotides agree with TRBD2. The junction had 13 bases not matched to a gene; V was cut back by 4 bases and J by 6 bases. Germline CDR1 reads MNHNS; CDR2 reads SASEGT. The CDR3 has 17 amino acids.

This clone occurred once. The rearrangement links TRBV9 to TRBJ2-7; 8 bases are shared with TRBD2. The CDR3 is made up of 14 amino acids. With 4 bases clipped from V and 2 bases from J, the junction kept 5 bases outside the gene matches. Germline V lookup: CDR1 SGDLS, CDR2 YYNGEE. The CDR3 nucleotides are TGTGCCAGCAGCCAGAGCGGGGGAACCTACGAGCAGTACTTC. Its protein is CASSQSGGTYEQYF.

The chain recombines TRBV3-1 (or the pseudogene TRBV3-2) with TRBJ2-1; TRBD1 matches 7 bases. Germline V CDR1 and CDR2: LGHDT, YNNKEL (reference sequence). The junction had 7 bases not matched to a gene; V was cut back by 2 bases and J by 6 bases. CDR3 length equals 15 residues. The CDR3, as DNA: TGTGCCAGCAGCCAAAGAACCCGGGACAGCAATGAGCAGTTCTTC. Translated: CASSQRTRDSNEQFF.

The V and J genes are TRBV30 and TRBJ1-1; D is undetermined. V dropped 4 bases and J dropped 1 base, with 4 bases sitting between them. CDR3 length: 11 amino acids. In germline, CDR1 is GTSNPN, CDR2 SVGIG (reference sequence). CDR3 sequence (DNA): TGTGCCTGGACCTGGAACACTGAAGCTTTCTTT. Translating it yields CAWTWNTEAFF.

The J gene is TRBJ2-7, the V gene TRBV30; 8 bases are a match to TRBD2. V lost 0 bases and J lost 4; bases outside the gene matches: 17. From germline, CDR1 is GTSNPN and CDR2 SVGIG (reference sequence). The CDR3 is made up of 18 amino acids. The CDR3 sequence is CAWSVGGGLAGARYEQYF. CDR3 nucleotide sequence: TGTGCCTGGAGTGTAGGTGGGGGGCTAGCGGGTGCCCGTTACGAGCAGTACTTC. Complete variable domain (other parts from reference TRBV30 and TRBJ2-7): SQTIHQWPATLVQPVGSPLSLECTVEGTSNPNLYWYRQAAGRGLQLLFYSVGIGQISSEVPQNLSASRPQDRQFILSSKKLLLSDSGFYLCAWSVGGGLAGARYEQYFGPGTRLTVT.

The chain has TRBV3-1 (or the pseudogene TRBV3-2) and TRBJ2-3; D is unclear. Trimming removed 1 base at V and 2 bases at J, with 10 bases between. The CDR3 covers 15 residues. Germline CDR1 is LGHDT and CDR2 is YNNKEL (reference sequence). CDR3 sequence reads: CASSQVAFSTDTQYF. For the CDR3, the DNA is TGTGCCAGCAGCCAAGTGGCCTTCTCCACAGATACGCAGTATTTT.

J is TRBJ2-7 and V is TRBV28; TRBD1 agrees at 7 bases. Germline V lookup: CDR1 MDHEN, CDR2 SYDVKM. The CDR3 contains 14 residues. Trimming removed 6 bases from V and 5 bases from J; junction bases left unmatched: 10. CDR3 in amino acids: CASRGLTGLNEQYF. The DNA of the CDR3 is TGTGCCAGCAGGGGATTGACAGGGCTAAACGAGCAGTACTTC. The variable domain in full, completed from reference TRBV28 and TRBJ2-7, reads DVKVTQSSRYLVKRTGEKVFLECVQDMDHENMFWYRQDPGLGLRLIYFSYDVKMKEKGDIPEGYSVSREKKERFSLILESASTNQTSMYLCASRGLTGLNEQYFGPGTRLTVT.

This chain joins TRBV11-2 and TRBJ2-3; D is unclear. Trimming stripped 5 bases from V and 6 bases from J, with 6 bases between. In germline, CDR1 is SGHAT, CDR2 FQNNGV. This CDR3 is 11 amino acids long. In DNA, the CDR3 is TGTGCCAGCAGCCTCCAGGATACGCAGTATTTT. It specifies CASSLQDTQYF.

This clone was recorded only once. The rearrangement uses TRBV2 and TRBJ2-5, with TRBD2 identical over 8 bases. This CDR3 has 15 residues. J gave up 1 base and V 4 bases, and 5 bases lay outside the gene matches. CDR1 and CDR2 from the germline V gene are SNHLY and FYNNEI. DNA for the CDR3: TGTGCCAGCAGTGGGCGGGGGGCCGGCCAAGAGACCCAGTACTTC. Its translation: CASSGRGAGQETQYF.

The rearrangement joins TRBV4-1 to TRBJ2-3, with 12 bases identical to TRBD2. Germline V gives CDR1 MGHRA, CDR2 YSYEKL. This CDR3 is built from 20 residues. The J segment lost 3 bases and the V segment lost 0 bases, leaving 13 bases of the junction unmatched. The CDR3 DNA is TGCGCCAGCAGCCAAGAGGCCACCGGCGGACTAGCGGGAAGTACAGATACGCAGTATTTT. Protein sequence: CASSQEATGGLAGSTDTQYF.

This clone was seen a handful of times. DNA for the CDR3: TGTGCCAGCTCAGGGACAGGGGACGAGCAGTACTTC. It specifies CASSGTGDEQYF. This chain connects TRBV18 to TRBJ2-7, with TRBD1 matching 10 bases. With 5 bases clipped from V and 5 bases from J, the junction kept 0 bases outside the gene matches. Per the germline V gene, CDR1 is KGHSH and CDR2 is LQKENI. There are 12 residues in the CDR3.

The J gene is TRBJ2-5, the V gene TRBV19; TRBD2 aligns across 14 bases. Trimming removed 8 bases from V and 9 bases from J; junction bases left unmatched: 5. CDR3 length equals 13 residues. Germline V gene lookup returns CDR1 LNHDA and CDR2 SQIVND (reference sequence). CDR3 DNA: TGTGCCAGTCGACTAGCGGGAGGGCCGGCCCAGTACTTC. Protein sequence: CASRLAGGPAQYF.

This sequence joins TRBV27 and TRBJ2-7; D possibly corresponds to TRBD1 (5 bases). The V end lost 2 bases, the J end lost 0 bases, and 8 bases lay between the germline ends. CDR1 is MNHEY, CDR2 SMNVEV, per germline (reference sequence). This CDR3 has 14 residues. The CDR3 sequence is CASSLRGYSYEQYF. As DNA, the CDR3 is TGTGCCAGCAGTTTAAGGGGATACTCCTACGAGCAGTACTTC.